This T cell receptor (beta chain) was sequenced in a study of shared clonotypes between healthy human individuals. Study-level points and caveats: A few donors had about 5% of their naive CD4 clonotypes in common.

Assay: immunoSEQ multiplex PCR; the TCRdb copy retains only in-frame clones and omits some. The table includes about 700,000 clones, around 90% detected once. Note on this clone: The target antigen is unknown.

Germline assignment: CDR1 LNHDA and CDR2 SQIVND (reference sequence). V lost 4 bases and J lost 5, with 9 bases in between. This CDR3 comprises 13 residues. Naive CD8 cells lacked CD45RO, underwent positive selection for CCR7 and left out terminally differentiated effector memory CD45RA+ cells. Input material: naive CD8+ T cells sorted from blood. The J gene is TRBJ2-1, the V gene TRBV19; D remains ambiguous. This sequence originates from a man aged 30-40 years in good health. CDR3 loop: CASSTTEDNEQFF. Written as DNA, the CDR3 is TGTGCCAGTAGTACCACAGAAGACAATGAGCAGTTCTTC.